The T cell receptor beta chain under discussion was sequenced for a study of molecular identifiers for immune sequencing clone quantification. This clonotype was seen ten or more times. The V gene end was trimmed by 0 bases and the J gene end by 3 bases; junction bases not matched to a gene: 3. Germline V gene lookup returns CDR1 MNHEY and CDR2 SVGAGI. This CDR3 has 16 amino acids. TCRdb fed the PCR reads into MiXCR, producing one record per CDR3 protein. This table has about 500,000 distinct CDR3 sequences, about 25% appearing once. The chain couples TRBV6-5 to TRBJ1-5; 9 nucleotides line up with TRBD1. The source of this sequence is a human donor in good health. Some libraries in this study had Jurkat cell RNA spiked in. Sequenced: naive CD8+ T cells from blood, with Jurkat cell RNA spiked in. Subset meaning: FACS-sorted CD8+CD4-CCR7+CD45RA+ naive T cells. CDR3: CASSYSGQGNNQPQHF. The CDR3, as DNA: TGTGCCAGCAGTTACTCGGGACAGGGCAACAATCAGCCCCAGCATTTT.